The entry that follows covers one T cell receptor (beta chain) sequence. What it binds is unknown. These data originate in a study of cytomegalovirus exposure and HLA in healthy donors. Findings of the study overall: Three chains linked to CMV were shown in vitro to be specific for CMV antigens.

Sequenced by immunoSEQ multiplex PCR; TCRdb stores in-frame clones only, minus some. The sample has roughly 140,000 clones, roughly 91% seen once. The TCR comes from a woman under 30 in good health and CMV-seropositive. The sample was PBMCs.

The DNA for the CDR3 is TGCAGCGTTTGGACAGGGAAAGTCACAGATACGCAGTATTTT. Translated: CSVWTGKVTDTQYF. The rearrangement links TRBV29-1 to TRBJ2-3, with 8 bases fitting TRBD1. V was pared by 5 bases and J by 2 bases, with 6 bases of the junction left unmatched. The CDR3 is made up of 14 amino acids. CDR1 and CDR2 from the germline V gene are SQVTM and ANQGSEA.